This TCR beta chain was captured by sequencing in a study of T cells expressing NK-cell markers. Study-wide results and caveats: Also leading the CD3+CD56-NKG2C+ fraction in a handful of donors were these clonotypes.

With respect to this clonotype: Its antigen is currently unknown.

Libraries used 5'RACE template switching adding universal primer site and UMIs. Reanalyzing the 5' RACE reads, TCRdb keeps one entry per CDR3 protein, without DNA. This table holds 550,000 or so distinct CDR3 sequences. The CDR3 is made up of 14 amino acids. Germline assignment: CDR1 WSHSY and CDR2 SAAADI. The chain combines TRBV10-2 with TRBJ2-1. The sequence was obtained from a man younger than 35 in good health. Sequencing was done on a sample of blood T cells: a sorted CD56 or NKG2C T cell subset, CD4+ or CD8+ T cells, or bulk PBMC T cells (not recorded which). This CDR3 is CASSESMLVSEQFF.